This T cell receptor (beta chain) derives from a study of Tregs in tolerant kidney transplant recipients. Comments on this clone: Its antigen remains unknown.

Whole-study findings and limits: Expanding Tregs on activated donor B cells appeared to best identify donor-specific TCRbeta clones.

The CDR3 length is 13 residues. The V end was cut by 4 bases, the J end by 1 base, with 8 bases between. Germline V lookup: CDR1 SGHAT, CDR2 FQNNGV. TCRdb's copy holds only in-frame clones and misses some; the assay was immunoSEQ multiplex PCR. The sample yields more than 75,000 clones, more than 85% seen once. The sequence came from a human donor who received a combined kidney and bone marrow transplant. The sample was CD4+ T cells from blood, taken before the transplant. The chain combines TRBV11-2 with TRBJ2-7, with D unclear. The CDR3 here is CASSYWSSYEQYF. In DNA, the CDR3 is TGTGCCAGCAGCTACTGGAGTTCCTACGAGCAGTACTTC.